Sequencing of this T cell receptor beta chain was carried out in a study of cytomegalovirus exposure and HLA in healthy donors. The PCR had 60 Vbeta and 13 Jbeta primers. Clones were read by immunoSEQ multiplex PCR, and TCRdb kept only the in-frame ones, dropping some. The sample records around 90,000 clones, around 85% being singletons. The length of the CDR3 is 14 residues. Germline CDR1 SGDLS, CDR2 YYNGEE. V was shortened by 4 bases and J by 8 bases, with 18 bases between the two germline ends. This clonotype was obtained from a man in his forties in good health and CMV-seropositive. The sample consisted of PBMCs. V is TRBV9 and J is TRBJ1-2; tentatively, D is TRBD1 (5 bases). This chain's CDR3 is CASSPQGRVGGYTF. DNA for the CDR3: TGTGCCAGCAGCCCTCAGGGAAGGGTGGGCGGCTACACCTTC.